This T cell receptor beta chain was observed in a study of CD8+CD57+ T cells in acquired aplastic anemia. Overall study: The mean DNA yield obtained from sorted CD4+ and CD8+ cells came to roughly 3.4 ug.

Profiling of TCR beta VDJ combinations and CDR3 sequences used genomic DNA as template. TCRdb itself ran the reads through MiXCR, one entry per CDR3 protein. The sample shows 150,000 to 200,000 distinct CDR3 sequences, approximately 46% of them seen only once. Deletions cut 4 bases from V and 3 bases from J, with 16 bases between. Germline CDR1 is MNHEY and CDR2 is SVGAGI. The CDR3 has 16 amino acids. This TCR derives from a human donor in good health. Sequencing was done on a sample of sorted CD4+, CD8+, or CD8+CD57+ T cells (not recorded which) from PBMCs. V is TRBV6-5 and J is TRBJ1-3; D might be TRBD1 (5 bases). CDR3 in DNA: TGTGCCAGCAGTTCCCCACGGGGGAGGAGTGGAAACACCATATATTTT. Translation: CASSSPRGRSGNTIYF.